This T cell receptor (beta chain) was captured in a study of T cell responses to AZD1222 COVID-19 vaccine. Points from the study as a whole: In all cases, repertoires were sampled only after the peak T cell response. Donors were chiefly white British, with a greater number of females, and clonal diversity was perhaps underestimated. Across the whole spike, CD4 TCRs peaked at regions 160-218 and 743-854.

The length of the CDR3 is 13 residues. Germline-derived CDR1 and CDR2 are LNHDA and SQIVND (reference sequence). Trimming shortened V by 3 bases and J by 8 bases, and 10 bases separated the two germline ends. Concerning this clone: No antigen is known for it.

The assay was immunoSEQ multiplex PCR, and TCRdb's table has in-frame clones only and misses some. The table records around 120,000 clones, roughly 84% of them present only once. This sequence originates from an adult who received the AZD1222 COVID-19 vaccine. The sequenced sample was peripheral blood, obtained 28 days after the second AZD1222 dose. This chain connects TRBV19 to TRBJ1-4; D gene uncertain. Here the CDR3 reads CASSMWGGEKLFF. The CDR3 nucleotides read TGTGCCAGTAGTATGTGGGGAGGGGAAAAACTGTTTTTT.